The TCR beta chain described here comes from a study of CD8+ T cells in alopecia areata. Study in general: Twice a day, 5 to 10 mg of oral tofacitinib was administered to treated patients. Dosing with tofacitinib proceeded for 6 to 18 months, followed by 6 months off drug. Study conclusions and caveats: In blood and scalp, many expanded lesional clones persisted during tofacitinib.

Germline loops: CDR1 DFQATT, CDR2 SNEGSKA (reference sequence). The V end lost 2 bases, the J end lost 8 bases, and 9 bases lay between the germline ends. The CDR3 totals 11 residues. Reverse transcription of extracted RNA yielded cDNA, which provided the sequencing template. The method was immunoSEQ multiplex PCR; TCRdb's version includes in-frame clones alone and lacks a portion of them. This sample carries 200,000 to 250,000 clones, under 70% of them seen once, and the ten largest clones take about 4.2%. In regard to this clone: Its target is unknown.

As to treatment: oral pan-JAK inhibitor, 5-10 mg twice daily. Sequences were derived from CD4+ T cells sorted from blood, sampled at week 4, from a patient treated with tofacitinib. V gene TRBV20-1 combines with J gene TRBJ1-2; unclear D gene. The clonotype was recovered from a human donor with alopecia areata. The CDR3 DNA is TGCAGTGCTAGACAGGATTACGGCTACACCTTC. It yields the protein CSARQDYGYTF.